Below, 24 T cell receptor beta chains from the same sample are listed, as sequenced in a study of blood T cell repertoires in COVID-19. Measured with immunoSEQ multiplex PCR; TCRdb has only the in-frame clones, and not every one. The sample gives 200,000 or so clones, approximately 90% of which show up once; 2.6% is in the top ten. The material sequenced was PBMCs or T cells enriched from blood (not recorded which). The receptors shown here come from a woman under 40 who had recovered from COVID-19.

The chain uses TRBV19 and TRBJ1-5; D gene uncertain. CDR3 length equals 16 residues. CDR1 is LNHDA and CDR2 is SQIVND in the germline V gene (reference sequence). V lost 5 bases to trimming and J lost 0 bases, with 14 bases between them. The CDR3 loop reads CASSLRQQYSNQPQHF. The CDR3, as DNA: TGTGCCAGTAGTCTCAGACAACAATATAGCAATCAGCCCCAGCATTTT.

The CDR3 nucleotides are TGCGCCAGCAGTCAATCGGGGAGTTGCAATCAGCCCCAGCATTTT. This gives the protein CASSQSGSCNQPQHF. The V gene is TRBV23-1, the J gene TRBJ1-5; the D is unclear. TRBV23-1 is given ORF status, its function remaining uncertain. V was shortened by 0 bases and J by 2 bases, with 8 bases between the two germline ends. The length of the CDR3 is 15 residues.

CDR3 bases: TGCGCCAGCAGCCCGGGACAGCGGGATGAAAAACTGTTTTTT. Translated, it gives CASSPGQRDEKLFF. The chain joins TRBV5-1 to TRBJ1-4; 7 bases agree with TRBD1. The CDR3 covers 14 residues. The ends lost 4 bases at V and 6 bases at J; junction bases unmatched: 6. Germline CDR1 SGHRS, CDR2 YFSETQ. Full variable domain (remainder filled in from reference TRBV5-1 and TRBJ1-4): KAGVTQTPRYLIKTRGQQVTLSCSPISGHRSVSWYQQTPGQGLQFLFEYFSETQRNKGNFPGRFSGRQFSNSRSEMNVSTLELGDSALYLCASSPGQRDEKLFFGSGTQLSVL.

In DNA form, the CDR3 reads TGCGCCAGCAGTAAACAGGGCCTTGGTTCACCCCTCCACTTT. This gives the protein CASSKQGLGSPLHF. The chain recombines TRBV5-1 with TRBJ1-6, with D possibly TRBD1 on 6 matching bases. The CDR3 totals 14 residues. Germline assignment: CDR1 SGHRS and CDR2 YFSETQ. The ends were cut back, 5 bases at V and 9 bases at J, with 15 bases in the middle.

The rearrangement joins TRBV29-1 to TRBJ1-1; 7 bases are a match to TRBD1. This CDR3 is 13 amino acids long. Germline trimming cut 7 bases from V and 1 base from J; bases unmatched to any gene: 6. Germline CDR1 is SQVTM and CDR2 is ANQGSEA. Here the CDR3 reads CSALGQKNTEAFF. The CDR3 DNA reads as TGCAGCGCATTGGGACAGAAGAACACTGAAGCTTTCTTT.

J is TRBJ2-1 and V is TRBV19; D is uncertain. V lost 3 bases, J lost 10 bases, and 13 bases lay in between. This CDR3 has 13 amino acids. Per the germline V gene, CDR1 is LNHDA and CDR2 is SQIVND (reference sequence). In nucleotides, the CDR3 is TGTGCCAGTAGTATCACCCCATATAGAGAGCAGTTCTTC. This gives the protein CASSITPYREQFF.

The rearrangement joins TRBV5-5 to TRBJ2-2; no clear D gene. Germline CDR1 is SGHKS and CDR2 is YYEKEE (reference sequence). The CDR3 has 15 amino acids. V was cut by 1 base and J by 1 base, with 8 bases left in between. The CDR3 nucleotides read TGTGCCAGCAGCTTGAATGGGCGGAACACCGGGGAGCTGTTTTTT. It is translated as CASSLNGRNTGELFF.

The V call is TRBV7-9, the J call TRBJ1-2; TRBD1 matches 9 bases. Trimming took 5 bases from V and 7 from J; bases not matched to a gene: 11. Germline CDR1 is SEHNR and CDR2 is FQNEAQ (reference sequence). The CDR3 sequence is 15 residues long. DNA of the CDR3: TGTGCCAGCAGCCCACAACAGGGGGCTCTAGCTGGCTACACCTTC. Protein: CASSPQQGALAGYTF.

The rearrangement uses TRBV7-2 and TRBJ2-7; 11 bases line up with TRBD2. The CDR3 is 15 amino acids. CDR1 is SGHTA and CDR2 is FQGNSA in the germline V gene. V was pared by 4 bases and J by 3 bases, with 5 bases of the junction left unmatched. This chain's CDR3 is CASSSSGGTDYEQYF. In nucleotides, the CDR3 is TGTGCCAGCAGCTCTAGCGGGGGGACCGACTACGAGCAGTACTTC.

This clone was seen just once. The J gene is TRBJ1-3, the V gene TRBV19, with 9 bases lining up with TRBD1. The V segment lost 3 bases and the J segment 1 base; nucleotides outside the gene matches: 1. The length of the CDR3 is 15 residues. CDR1 is LNHDA, CDR2 SQIVND, per germline (reference sequence). The CDR3 loop is CASSIGTGSGNTIYF. The CDR3 DNA sequence: TGTGCCAGTAGTATCGGGACAGGGTCTGGAAACACCATATATTTT. The whole variable domain, filled in from reference TRBV19 and TRBJ1-3, reads DGGITQSPKYLFRKEGQNVTLSCEQNLNHDAMYWYRQDPGQGLRLIYYSQIVNDFQKGDIAEGYSVSREKKESFPLTVTSAQKNPTAFYLCASSIGTGSGNTIYFGEGSWLTVV.

The chain has TRBV7-9 and TRBJ1-2, with D uncertain. Trimming pared 6 bases from V and 9 bases from J, leaving 11 bases between. This CDR3 region has 11 residues. In germline, CDR1 is SEHNR, CDR2 FQNEAQ (reference sequence). The CDR3 sequence: CASSHGNSYTF. CDR3 coding DNA: TGTGCCAGCAGTCACGGTAATAGCTACACCTTC.

V is TRBV28 and J is TRBJ1-3; D may be TRBD1 (5 bases). Trimming removed 6 bases from V and 2 bases from J, with 23 bases in between. Germline CDR1 reads MDHEN; CDR2 reads SYDVKM. CDR3 length equals 18 residues. The CDR3 DNA follows: TGTGCCAGCAGCCCCGGGGGTTCGGGGCTCGGGGCTGGAAACACCATATATTTT. Its protein product is CASSPGGSGLGAGNTIYF.

This chain connects TRBV19 to TRBJ1-1, with D hard to call. V lost 3 bases and J 1 base, leaving 6 bases between the germline ends. The germline CDR1 and CDR2 sequences are LNHDA and SQIVND (reference sequence). The CDR3 runs 13 residues. The CDR3 loop is CASSIGANTEAFF. In DNA, the CDR3 is TGTGCCAGTAGTATTGGAGCGAACACTGAAGCTTTCTTT.

The rearrangement joins TRBV6-2 or TRBV6-3 to TRBJ1-1; D is undetermined. Germline V gene lookup returns CDR1 MNHEY and CDR2 SVGEGT. Trimming stripped 5 bases from V and 0 bases from J, with 10 bases between. This CDR3 has 14 residues. The CDR3 spells CASSIMALNTEAFF. The DNA of the CDR3 is TGTGCCAGCAGTATAATGGCCCTGAACACTGAAGCTTTCTTT.

This chain joins TRBV7-9 and TRBJ1-4, with D possibly matching TRBD1 (6 bases). V was shortened by 3 bases and J by 5 bases, with 10 bases between the two germline ends. The germline gives CDR1 SEHNR, CDR2 FQNEAQ (reference sequence). This CDR3 region has 14 residues. The CDR3, as DNA: TGTGCCAGCAGCTTTGGGGGCACGAATGAAAAACTGTTTTTT. It yields the protein CASSFGGTNEKLFF.

The rearrangement links TRBV27 to TRBJ1-1; D not resolved. Trimming shortened V by 2 bases and J by 1 base, and 8 bases separated the two germline ends. The V gene's germline CDR1 is MNHEY and CDR2 SMNVEV (reference sequence). CDR3 size: 14 residues. The CDR3 DNA reads TGTGCCAGCAGTTTAAATCACAGGAACACTGAAGCTTTCTTT. It codes for CASSLNHRNTEAFF.

This clone was picked up a small number of times. The rearrangement links TRBV5-1 to TRBJ1-1, with 7 bases aligning to TRBD1. The length of the CDR3 is 14 residues. V shed 5 bases and J 1 base; nucleotides not matched to a gene: 5. Germline V CDR1 and CDR2: SGHRS, YFSETQ. The CDR3 here is CASRRQGTNTEAFF. The DNA of the CDR3 is TGCGCCAGCAGGCGACAGGGAACGAACACTGAAGCTTTCTTT.

The chain links TRBV21-1 to TRBJ2-7; the D call TRBD1 from the table was never checked on the DNA. TRBV21-1 is described as a pseudogene. The CDR3 has 19 amino acids. The CDR3 protein is CASSKALGDRTLPSYEQYF. DNA of the CDR3: TGTGCCAGCAGCAAAGCGCTAGGGGACAGGACACTTCCATCCTACGAGCAGTACTTC.

The CDR3 DNA reads TGTGCCAGCAGATACACCATCCAGGGGGATCAGCCCCAGCATTTT. Translating it yields CASRYTIQGDQPQHF. The chain has TRBV6-2 or TRBV6-3 and TRBJ1-5; 7 bases are a match to TRBD1. Trimming at V came to 6 bases and at J to 5 bases, leaving 10 bases not matched to a gene. CDR1 is MNHEY, CDR2 SVGEGT, per germline. The CDR3 is 15 residues long.

This clone occurred once. This rearrangement joins TRBV11-2 to TRBJ2-3; D is perhaps TRBD2 (7 bases). Trimming left V 1 base short and J 6 bases short, with 11 bases between. The CDR3 loop spans 14 amino acids. Germline CDR1 reads SGHAT; CDR2 reads FQNNGV. The CDR3 nucleotides are TGTGCCAGCAGCTTAGTGAGGGGGGGCGATACGCAGTATTTT. Its protein is CASSLVRGGDTQYF.

This clone was found a few times. The rearrangement uses TRBV6-2 or TRBV6-3 and TRBJ2-1, with a possible D match to TRBD1 (5 bases). The CDR3 consists of 13 residues. Trimming took 5 bases from V and 4 from J, leaving 9 bases between them. CDR1 and CDR2 (germline): MNHEY, SVGEGT. CDR3 sequence (DNA): TGTGCCAGCAGTCAGCCAGGGTACAATGAGCAGTTCTTC. Translated, it gives CASSQPGYNEQFF.

V usage is TRBV15 and J usage is TRBJ2-3, with 11 bases aligning to TRBD2. Germline CDR1 LNHNV, CDR2 YYDKDF (reference sequence). The CDR3 sequence is 17 residues long. V gave up 0 bases and J gave up 2 bases; unmatched junction bases: 4. The CDR3, as DNA: TGTGCCACCAGCAGAGATCTAGCGGGGGGATACACAGATACGCAGTATTTT. Translated: CATSRDLAGGYTDTQYF.

The chain has TRBV19 and TRBJ1-1; 8 bases fit TRBD1. Trimming cost V 3 bases and J 2 bases; bases outside gene matches: 8. Germline V gives CDR1 LNHDA, CDR2 SQIVND (reference sequence). There are 16 residues in the CDR3. CDR3: CASSIVGDRTNTEAFF. CDR3 DNA: TGTGCCAGTAGTATTGTCGGGGACAGGACAAACACTGAAGCTTTCTTT.

This clone was seen more than once but under ten times. The gene calls are TRBV27 and TRBJ2-2; D possibly corresponds to TRBD2 (7 bases). CDR3 length: 16 residues. Trimming shortened V by 1 base and J by 4 bases, and 13 bases separated the two germline ends. Germline CDR1 is MNHEY and CDR2 is SMNVEV (reference sequence). Written as DNA, the CDR3 is TGTGCCAGCAGTTTATTCGCGGGGGCCTCCACCGGGGAGCTGTTTTTT. This encodes CASSLFAGASTGELFF.